This T cell receptor (beta chain) was found in a study of blood T cell repertoires in COVID-19. The assay was immunoSEQ multiplex PCR, and TCRdb's table has in-frame clones only and misses some. Seen here are around 87,000 clones, approximately 90% observed once, and the top ten hold under 9.5%. The V end was cut by 7 bases, the J end by 4 bases, with 20 bases between. CDR1 and CDR2 from the germline V gene are LNHDA and SQIVND (reference sequence). The length of the CDR3 is 16 residues. Source material: peripheral blood. The chain uses TRBV19 and TRBJ1-5; maybe TRBD1 (5 bases). This TCR came from a man aged 50 to 60 with acute or convalescent COVID-19. The CDR3 is CASTQDRGVLNQPQHF. CDR3 nucleotide sequence: TGTGCCAGTACCCAAGACCGGGGGGTCCTGAATCAGCCCCAGCATTTT.